This T cell receptor (beta chain) is from a study of vaccination and CD4 T cells after COVID-19. The study sequenced cultured CD4+ T cell DNA using the Oncomine TCR Beta short-read assay. TCRdb analysed the PCR reads with MiXCR anew, one entry per CDR3 protein. The table includes about 15,000 distinct CDR3 sequences, just under 80% detected once. Concerning this clonotype: Antigen unknown.

The treatment was: roughly ten-day PBMC culture with coronavirus spike peptide pools or control peptides (ViraFEST assay). The material was CD4+ T cells from blood, cultured in vitro, obtained after SARS-CoV-2 vaccination. This receptor was identified in a human donor who received a COVID-19 vaccine.

Here the CDR3 reads CASSPFKGPYGYTF. The CDR3 nucleotides are TGTGCCAGCAGCCCCTTTAAAGGCCCCTATGGCTACACCTTC. The chain recombines TRBV6-1 with TRBJ1-2; D ambiguous. CDR3 length: 14 residues. V was shortened by 6 bases and J by 4 bases, with 15 bases between the two germline ends. Germline V gene lookup returns CDR1 MNHNS and CDR2 SASEGT.